The rows below give T cell receptor beta chains drawn from one sample of a study of T-cell reconstitution after alpha-beta-depleted transplantation in children. TCRdb processed the PCR reads anew with MiXCR; each CDR3 protein has one entry. The sample includes roughly 500,000 distinct CDR3 sequences, 10% to 13% of them seen just once. The sample here was PBMCs, taken before TCRalphabeta/CD19-depleted stem cell transplant. Source of these receptors: a child aged 2 to 9 with inherited bone marrow failure, due to receive a stem cell transplant. CDR3s include the opening cysteine and the closing phenylalanine or tryptophan. Each record gives: D gene, V gene, clone size, J gene, CDR3 DNA, CDR3 protein. D genes are given only for firm matches. Clone sizes are given selectively: once, few, many, or a class where the clone is expanded.

D: .
V: TRBV11-1
size: many
J: TRBJ2-4
DNA: TGTGCCAGCAGCTTATTCGCCAGCACCTCGGCGGGCAAAAACATTCAGTACTTC
CDR3: CASSLFASTSAGKNIQYF

D: .
V: TRBV10-2
size: few
J: TRBJ1-1
DNA: TGCGCCAGCAGTGAAGGGTATGCTGAAGCTTTCTTT
CDR3: CASSEGYAEAFF

D: TRBD1
V: TRBV4-2
size: .
J: TRBJ2-3
DNA: TGTGCCAGCAGCCTGTTATCGGGACAGGGGATCACAGATACGCAGTATTTT
CDR3: CASSLLSGQGITDTQYF

D: TRBD2
V: TRBV20-1
size: many
J: TRBJ2-3
DNA: TGCAGTGCTAGAGATCCTAGGCTAGCGGGAGGGCCGGAGAGAGATACGCAGTATTTT
CDR3: CSARDPRLAGGPERDTQYF

D: .
V: TRBV7-8
size: few
J: TRBJ2-3
DNA: TGTGCCAGCAGCTTAGGGGCAGGGTGGTCCACAGATACGCAGTATTTT
CDR3: CASSLGAGWSTDTQYF

D: .
V: TRBV6-2/TRBV6-3
size: many
J: TRBJ2-1
DNA: TGTGCCAGCAGTTACTACGGCGCCTACAATGAGCAGTTCTTC
CDR3: CASSYYGAYNEQFF

D: .
V: TRBV6-2/TRBV6-3
size: many
J: TRBJ2-1
DNA: TGTGCCAGCAGTTATTCCGGGACTCGCTCCCTATTC
CDR3: CASSYSGTRSLF

D: .
V: TRBV18
size: many
J: TRBJ1-1
DNA: TGTGCCAGCTCACAGACAATGAACACTGAAGCTTTCTTT
CDR3: CASSQTMNTEAFF

D: .
V: TRBV27
size: many
J: TRBJ2-7
DNA: TGTGCCAGCAGCGGGGCTACCGGAGTCTCATACGAGCAGTACTTC
CDR3: CASSGATGVSYEQYF

D: .
V: TRBV10-3
size: many
J: TRBJ2-7
DNA: TGTGCCATCAGTGAGCCGGACACCGACTACGAGCAGTACTTC
CDR3: CAISEPDTDYEQYF

D: .
V: TRBV7-2
size: many
J: TRBJ2-7
DNA: TGTGCCAGCAGCCATGACTCCTACGAGCAGTACTTC
CDR3: CASSHDSYEQYF

D: TRBD1
V: TRBV7-8
size: many
J: TRBJ1-4
DNA: TGTGCCAGCAGCTTAGCAGGGACAGGGTTTGAAAAACTGTTTTTT
CDR3: CASSLAGTGFEKLFF

D: .
V: TRBV25-1
size: many
J: TRBJ2-1
DNA: TGTGCCAGCAGTGAACAACAGGGGAGGAATGAGCAGTTCTTC
CDR3: CASSEQQGRNEQFF

D: TRBD2
V: TRBV4-3
size: many
J: TRBJ2-7
DNA: TGCGCCAGCAGCCAGGGCTTTGGGACTAGCGGGGACCCTAGCTCCTACGAGCAGTACTTC
CDR3: CASSQGFGTSGDPSSYEQYF

D: .
V: TRBV29-1
size: many
J: TRBJ2-1
DNA: TGCAGCGTTGCCCGACAGGGGAGGGATGAGCAGTTCTTC
CDR3: CSVARQGRDEQFF

D: TRBD2
V: TRBV20-1
size: many
J: TRBJ2-7
DNA: TGCAGTGCTAGTACTAGCGCAGCCTACGAGCAGTACTTC
CDR3: CSASTSAAYEQYF

D: .
V: TRBV5-5
size: many
J: TRBJ2-7
DNA: TGTGCCAGCAGCCCTCTTAGGGCCACCATGGTCGAGCAGTACTTC
CDR3: CASSPLRATMVEQYF

D: .
V: TRBV4-3
size: few
J: TRBJ2-3
DNA: TGCGCCAGCAGCCAAACAGGGTCCCTCACAGATACGCAGTATTTT
CDR3: CASSQTGSLTDTQYF

D: .
V: TRBV20-1
size: many
J: TRBJ2-1
DNA: TGCAGTGCTAGAGGGCCCCAGGGCGGCTACAATGAGCAGTTCTTC
CDR3: CSARGPQGGYNEQFF

D: .
V: TRBV6-5
size: many
J: TRBJ1-3
DNA: TGTGCCAGCAGTTACCGGACTGGAAACACCATATATTTT
CDR3: CASSYRTGNTIYF

D: .
V: TRBV5-4
size: .
J: TRBJ2-7
DNA: TGTGCCAGCAGCTTGGACGCAGGGAGCTCCTACGAGCAGTACTTC
CDR3: CASSLDAGSSYEQYF

D: .
V: TRBV5-1
size: many
J: TRBJ2-5
DNA: TGCGCCAGCAGCTTGGACGGCTACGGGGAGACCCAGTACTTC
CDR3: CASSLDGYGETQYF

D: TRBD1
V: TRBV12-3/TRBV12-4
size: many
J: TRBJ1-6
DNA: TGTGCCAGCAGGGGGACAGGAGGCTCACCCCTCCACTTT
CDR3: CASRGTGGSPLHF

D: .
V: TRBV20-1
size: many
J: TRBJ1-5
DNA: TGCAGTGCTAGAGATCAGGCAGGAGAAGGCAATCAGCCCCAGCATTTT
CDR3: CSARDQAGEGNQPQHF

D: .
V: TRBV24-1
size: many
J: TRBJ2-2
DNA: TGTGCCACCAGTGATTTGAGGACACAGGGGAACACCGGGGAGCTGTTTTTT
CDR3: CATSDLRTQGNTGELFF

D: TRBD1
V: TRBV9
size: .
J: TRBJ2-1
DNA: TGTGCCAGCAGCGCCGCCGGGACAGGGGGAGGTGAGCAGTTCTTC
CDR3: CASSAAGTGGGEQFF

D: .
V: TRBV20-1
size: .
J: TRBJ2-5
DNA: TGCAGCCCCAATGACGGGAGCAAAGAGACCCAGTACTTC
CDR3: CSPNDGSKETQYF

D: .
V: TRBV12-3/TRBV12-4
size: many
J: TRBJ1-2
DNA: TGTGCCAGCAGTCGGGACGAAAACTATGGCTACACCTTC
CDR3: CASSRDENYGYTF

D: .
V: TRBV12-3/TRBV12-4
size: many
J: TRBJ2-7
DNA: TGTGCCAGCAGTTTAGAAAGGGAGCCCTACGAGCAGTACTTC
CDR3: CASSLEREPYEQYF

D: TRBD1
V: TRBV4-3
size: many
J: TRBJ1-4
DNA: TGCGCCAGCAGCCGCGTATATCGGACAGGGGGCGACGAAAAACTGTTTTTT
CDR3: CASSRVYRTGGDEKLFF

D: TRBD1
V: TRBV6-2/TRBV6-3
size: .
J: TRBJ1-2
DNA: TGTGCCAGCACAAGGACAGGGCAAGCTAACTATGGCTACACCTTC
CDR3: CASTRTGQANYGYTF

D: .
V: TRBV7-2
size: many
J: TRBJ1-5
DNA: TGTGCCAGCAGCCCTTCTCCGGGATTCAATCAGCCCCAGCATTTT
CDR3: CASSPSPGFNQPQHF

D: .
V: TRBV27
size: many
J: TRBJ1-6
DNA: TGTGCCAGCAGCCCCACTATCGACGGTATCTATAATTCACCCCTCCACTTT
CDR3: CASSPTIDGIYNSPLHF

D: TRBD2
V: TRBV20-1
size: many
J: TRBJ2-1
DNA: TGCAGTGCTGGTTCGACTAGCGGGAGTTACAATGAGCAGTTCTTC
CDR3: CSAGSTSGSYNEQFF

D: .
V: TRBV7-2
size: few
J: TRBJ2-5
DNA: TGTGCCAGCAGCGGTTGGTTGGGAGAGACCCAGTACTTC
CDR3: CASSGWLGETQYF

D: .
V: TRBV15
size: many
J: TRBJ1-2
DNA: TGTGCCACCAGCAGAGACCTTGCCAGCCCCTATGGCTACACCTTC
CDR3: CATSRDLASPYGYTF

D: .
V: TRBV7-2
size: .
J: TRBJ2-3
DNA: TGTGCCAGCAGCCTACTACTTTTGGTAGATACGCAGTATTTT
CDR3: CASSLLLLVDTQYF

D: .
V: TRBV5-5
size: many
J: TRBJ2-1
DNA: TGTGCCAGCAGCTTGTACAGGAGTTACAATGAGCAGTTCTTC
CDR3: CASSLYRSYNEQFF

D: TRBD2
V: TRBV30
size: few
J: TRBJ2-1
DNA: TGTGCCTGGAGTGTAAGCGGGATTGGCCATGAGCAGTTCTTC
CDR3: CAWSVSGIGHEQFF

D: .
V: TRBV5-6
size: many
J: TRBJ2-1
DNA: TGTGCCAGCAGCTCCTACAATGAGCAGTTCTTC
CDR3: CASSSYNEQFF

D: .
V: TRBV29-1
size: many
J: TRBJ1-2
DNA: TGCAAGATACTCGACAGCCTCTATGGCTACACCTTC
CDR3: CKILDSLYGYTF

D: TRBD2
V: TRBV14
size: .
J: TRBJ2-1
DNA: TGTGCCAGCAGCCCCACTAGCGTCAATGAGCAGTTCTTC
CDR3: CASSPTSVNEQFF

D: TRBD2
V: TRBV30
size: many
J: TRBJ2-1
DNA: TGTGCCTGGAGCCTTCAGACTAGCCGGTATGAGCAGTTCTTC
CDR3: CAWSLQTSRYEQFF

D: .
V: TRBV27
size: many
J: TRBJ1-5
DNA: TGTGCCAGCAGTTCCACCGGGGGGAACAATCAGCCCCAGCATTTT
CDR3: CASSSTGGNNQPQHF

D: .
V: TRBV20-1
size: many
J: TRBJ2-4
DNA: TGCAGTGCTAGCTTCAGGTTCGGCAAAAACATTCAGTACTTC
CDR3: CSASFRFGKNIQYF

D: .
V: TRBV2
size: many
J: TRBJ2-7
DNA: TGTGCCAGCAGTGAGAGGGCAGGGTTGTACTACGAGCAGTACTTC
CDR3: CASSERAGLYYEQYF

D: .
V: TRBV29-1
size: many
J: TRBJ2-7
DNA: TGCAGCGTTCGAGTTTCCTACGAGCAGTACTTC
CDR3: CSVRVSYEQYF

D: .
V: TRBV28
size: many
J: TRBJ2-7
DNA: TGTGCCAGCAGCCCCCCGGGACTCTACCCCTACGAGCAGTACTTC
CDR3: CASSPPGLYPYEQYF

D: TRBD2
V: TRBV5-1
size: many
J: TRBJ2-1
DNA: TGCGCCAGCAGCTTGGGGGCTAGCGGGAGGATCCATGAGCAGTTCTTC
CDR3: CASSLGASGRIHEQFF

D: TRBD1
V: TRBV10-3
size: .
J: TRBJ2-6
DNA: TGTGCCATCAGTGATGGACAGGGCTCTGGGGCCAACGTCCTGACTTTC
CDR3: CAISDGQGSGANVLTF

D: TRBD1
V: TRBV10-3
size: .
J: TRBJ2-7
DNA: TGTGCCATCAGCAGGACAGGGTCGTCCTCCTACGAGCAGTACTTC
CDR3: CAISRTGSSSYEQYF

D: .
V: TRBV15
size: many
J: TRBJ1-2
DNA: TGTGCCACCAGCAGAGTCGGGGGAACTTCAGACCCTAGGAGTGGCTACACCTTC
CDR3: CATSRVGGTSDPRSGYTF

D: .
V: TRBV12-3/TRBV12-4
size: many
J: TRBJ1-1
DNA: TGTGCCAGCACCCAGGGGAACACTGAAGCTTTCTTT
CDR3: CASTQGNTEAFF

D: .
V: TRBV20-1
size: many
J: TRBJ2-2
DNA: TGCAGTGCTTCGGGACACAACACCGGGGAGCTGTTTTTT
CDR3: CSASGHNTGELFF

D: .
V: TRBV2
size: many
J: TRBJ2-7
DNA: TGTGCCAGCAGCCCCGAGAGGGAGAAAGTGCACGAGCAGTACTTC
CDR3: CASSPEREKVHEQYF

D: TRBD1
V: TRBV20-1
size: many
J: TRBJ2-7
DNA: TGCAGTGCTAGAGAATTTCCGGACAGGGGATTCTACGAGCAGTACTTC
CDR3: CSAREFPDRGFYEQYF

D: .
V: TRBV29-1
size: many
J: TRBJ2-2
DNA: TGCAGCGCCCAAGGGGTCGCCGGGGAGCTGTTTTTT
CDR3: CSAQGVAGELFF

D: .
V: TRBV19
size: many
J: TRBJ1-1
DNA: TGTGCCAGTAGTATTCGTGCGGGCGAAGCTTTCTTT
CDR3: CASSIRAGEAFF

D: .
V: TRBV7-9
size: many
J: TRBJ2-7
DNA: TGTGCCAGCAGCCCGCCGTCCGGGGACTACGAGCAGTACTTC
CDR3: CASSPPSGDYEQYF

D: .
V: TRBV3-1
size: many
J: TRBJ2-1
DNA: TGTGCCAGCAGCCAAGGCGACGGGGTCTCCTACAATGAGCAGTTCTTC
CDR3: CASSQGDGVSYNEQFF